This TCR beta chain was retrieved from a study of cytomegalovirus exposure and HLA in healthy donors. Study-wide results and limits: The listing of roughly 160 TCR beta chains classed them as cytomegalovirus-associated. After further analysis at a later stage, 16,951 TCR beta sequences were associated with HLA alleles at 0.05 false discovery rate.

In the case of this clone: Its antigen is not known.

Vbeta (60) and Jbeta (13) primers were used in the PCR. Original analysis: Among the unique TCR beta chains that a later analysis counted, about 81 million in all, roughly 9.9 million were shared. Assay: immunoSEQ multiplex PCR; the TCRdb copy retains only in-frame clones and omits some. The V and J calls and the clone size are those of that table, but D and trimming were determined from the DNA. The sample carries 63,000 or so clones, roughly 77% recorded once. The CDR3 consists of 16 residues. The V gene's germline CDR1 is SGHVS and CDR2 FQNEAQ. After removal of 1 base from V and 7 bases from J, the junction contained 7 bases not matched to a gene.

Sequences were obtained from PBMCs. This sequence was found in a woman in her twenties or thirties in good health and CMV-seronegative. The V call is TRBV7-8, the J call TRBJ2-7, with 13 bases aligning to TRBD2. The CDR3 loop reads CASSLEQGLAGREQYF. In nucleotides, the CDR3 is TGTGCCAGCAGCTTAGAACAGGGACTAGCGGGGAGGGAGCAGTACTTC. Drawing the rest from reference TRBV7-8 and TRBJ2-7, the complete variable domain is GAGVSQSPRYKVAKRGQDVALRCDPISGHVSLFWYQQALGQGPEFLTYFQNEAQLDKSGLPSDRFFAERPEGSVSTLKIQRTQQEDSAVYLCASSLEQGLAGREQYFGPGTRLTVT.